The 22 T cell receptor beta chains below all came from one sample that was sequenced in a study of T cell responses to AZD1222 COVID-19 vaccine. Clones were read by immunoSEQ multiplex PCR, and TCRdb kept only the in-frame ones, dropping some. The sample shows 110,000 to 150,000 clones, over 85% of them seen only once. This sample comprised peripheral blood, obtained on day 0 of MenACWY control vaccination. The receptors were gathered from an adult in good health.

The CDR3 DNA reads as TGTGCCAGCGCTCTCAGTGTCTACAATGAGCAGTTCTTC. Translation gives CASALSVYNEQFF. The chain carries TRBV2 and TRBJ2-1; D is ambiguous. The V gene's germline CDR1 is SNHLY and CDR2 FYNNEI. The length of the CDR3 is 13 residues. V lost 8 bases to trimming and J lost 3 bases, with 11 bases between them. Combining the CDR3 with reference TRBV2 and TRBJ2-1 gives the whole variable domain EPEVTQTPSHQVTQMGQEVILRCVPISNHLYFYWYRQILGQKVEFLVSFYNNEISEKSEIFDDQFSVERPDGSNFTLKIRSTKLEDSAMYFCASALSVYNEQFFGPGTRLTVL.

The rearrangement uses TRBV7-6 and TRBJ1-2, with 8 bases aligning to TRBD1. CDR1 and CDR2 (germline): SGHVS, FNYEAQ. J was trimmed by 1 base and V by 5 bases; bases with no gene match: 3. The CDR3 loop spans 14 amino acids. The CDR3 sequence: CASSPDRGNYGYTF. CDR3 in DNA: TGTGCCAGCAGCCCTGACAGGGGTAACTATGGCTACACCTTC.

The chain employs TRBV10-3 and TRBJ1-6; D is unclear. Per germline, CDR1 ENHRY and CDR2 SYGVKD. The CDR3 runs to 14 residues. V gave up 2 bases and J gave up 6 bases, with 8 bases separating them. CDR3 amino acids: CAISERVSNSPLHF. DNA of the CDR3: TGTGCCATCAGTGAGCGAGTGTCTAATTCACCCCTCCACTTT.

This chain joins TRBV4-3 and TRBJ1-1; TRBD1 is a possible D gene (6 bases). The V end lost 2 bases, the J end lost 11 bases, and 12 bases lay between the germline ends. The CDR3 length is 12 residues. Germline V gives CDR1 LGHNA, CDR2 YSLEER. This CDR3 reads CASSQSGTKAFF. The CDR3 nucleotides read TGCGCCAGCAGCCAATCCGGGACAAAGGCTTTCTTT.

The gene calls are TRBV19 and TRBJ1-2; D is possibly TRBD1 (5 bases). The CDR3 has 13 amino acids. V lost 6 bases and J lost 5, with 13 bases in between. Germline lookup yields CDR1 LNHDA and CDR2 SQIVND (reference sequence). DNA for the CDR3: TGTGCCAGTAGGCAGGGAGGGGAATATGGCTACACCTTC. Its translation is CASRQGGEYGYTF. Combining the CDR3 with reference TRBV19 and TRBJ1-2 gives the whole variable domain DGGITQSPKYLFRKEGQNVTLSCEQNLNHDAMYWYRQDPGQGLRLIYYSQIVNDFQKGDIAEGYSVSREKKESFPLTVTSAQKNPTAFYLCASRQGGEYGYTFGSGTRLTVV.

The chain joins TRBV7-9 to TRBJ1-4; 8 bases fit TRBD1. The CDR3 contains 14 residues. Germline trimming cut 7 bases from V and 7 bases from J; bases unmatched to any gene: 8. Germline CDR1 SEHNR, CDR2 FQNEAQ (reference sequence). CDR3 sequence reads: CASISDRGPEKLFF. The CDR3 nucleotides are TGTGCCAGCATCTCCGACAGGGGTCCTGAAAAACTGTTTTTT.

The chain employs TRBV25-1 and TRBJ1-1; D gene uncertain. Germline-derived CDR1 and CDR2 are MGHDK and SYGVNS. V lost 8 bases and J lost 4, with 14 bases in between. This CDR3 spans 13 amino acids. The CDR3 protein is CASRIEGFTEAFF. CDR3 in DNA: TGTGCCAGCCGAATTGAGGGTTTCACTGAAGCTTTCTTT.

The gene calls are TRBV3-1 (or the pseudogene TRBV3-2) and TRBJ2-1; tentatively, D is TRBD2 (6 bases). The V end was cut by 4 bases, the J end by 6 bases, with 13 bases between. Germline V gives CDR1 LGHDT, CDR2 YNNKEL (reference sequence). CDR3 size: 14 residues. CDR3 sequence reads: CASSPHAGSNEQFF. The CDR3 DNA reads TGTGCCAGCAGCCCCCACGCGGGGAGCAATGAGCAGTTCTTC.

V and J are TRBV4-1 and TRBJ2-1, with D hard to call. The CDR3 is 15 residues long. CDR1 is MGHRA and CDR2 is YSYEKL in the germline V gene. Trimming cost V 1 base and J 3 bases, with 10 bases left between them. The CDR3 region has the DNA TGCGCCAGCAGCCAAGGGGTGTTCAACTACAATGAGCAGTTCTTC. Translating gives CASSQGVFNYNEQFF.

V is TRBV5-1 and J is TRBJ1-2, with TRBD1 identical over 9 bases. Unmatched junction bases numbered 11, after V lost 3 bases and J lost 8 bases. This CDR3 spans 15 amino acids. Germline V gene data show CDR1 as SGHRS and CDR2 as YFSETQ. CDR3 residues: CASSSQQGAHRGYTF. In nucleotides, the CDR3 is TGCGCCAGCAGCTCCCAACAGGGGGCGCATCGAGGCTACACCTTC.

The chain joins TRBV24-1 to TRBJ1-1, with 8 bases matching TRBD1. The germline V gene has CDR1 KGHDR and CDR2 SFDVKD. V was clipped by 3 bases and J by 2 bases; unmatched bases: 4. CDR3 size: 15 residues. The CDR3 sequence: CATSDPGQGNTEAFF. The CDR3 nucleotides read TGTGCCACCAGTGATCCTGGACAGGGAAACACTGAAGCTTTCTTT.

V is TRBV4-3 and J is TRBJ1-2; D ambiguous. The CDR3 spans 18 residues. Trimming removed 2 bases at V and 0 bases at J, with 19 bases between. The germline V gene has CDR1 LGHNA and CDR2 YSLEER. The CDR3 protein is CASSQPRSTKGANYGYTF. DNA for the CDR3: TGCGCCAGCAGCCAACCAAGGTCAACTAAAGGAGCTAACTATGGCTACACCTTC.

The chain couples TRBV12-5 to TRBJ1-1; no definite D call. The CDR3 extends over 13 amino acids. Germline V lookup: CDR1 LGHNT, CDR2 FRNRAP. Trimming shortened V by 1 base and J by 4 bases, and 7 bases separated the two germline ends. CDR3 bases: TGTGCTAGTGGTTTGGGGCTGGGCACTGAAGCTTTCTTT. It translates to CASGLGLGTEAFF.

Only a few counts were recorded for this clone. This rearrangement joins TRBV2 to TRBJ2-3, with 7 bases matching TRBD2. The CDR3 contains 14 residues. Germline values: CDR1 SNHLY, CDR2 FYNNEI. V was pared by 2 bases and J by 4 bases, with 3 bases of the junction left unmatched. This chain's CDR3 is CASSEPAGSDTQYF. CDR3 nucleotide sequence: TGTGCCAGCAGTGAACCAGCGGGGTCAGATACGCAGTATTTT.

V and J are TRBV11-3 and TRBJ2-7, with TRBD2 matching over 9 bases. Germline V gene sequence: CDR1 SGHNT, CDR2 YENEEA. Trimming removed 5 bases from V and 4 bases from J; junction bases left unmatched: 9. The CDR3 sequence is 15 residues long. The CDR3 reads CASSRSSGSAYEQYF. In DNA, the CDR3 is TGTGCCAGCAGCCGTAGTAGCGGGAGCGCATACGAGCAGTACTTC. Full variable domain (remainder filled in from reference TRBV11-3 and TRBJ2-7): EAGVVQSPRYKIIEKKQPVAFWCNPISGHNTLYWYLQNLGQGPELLIRYENEEAVDDSQLPKDRFSAERLKGVDSTLKIQPAELGDSAVYLCASSRSSGSAYEQYFGPGTRLTVT.

The V and J genes are TRBV7-2 and TRBJ2-5; no reliable D call. Trimming took off 5 bases at V and 5 bases at J, with 6 bases between the two ends. The CDR3 is made up of 11 amino acids. Germline loops: CDR1 SGHTA, CDR2 FQGNSA. CDR3 protein: CASSVGETQYF. The CDR3 region has the DNA TGTGCCAGCAGCGTGGGGGAGACCCAGTACTTC.

The rearrangement links TRBV27 to TRBJ1-2; D may be TRBD1 (6 bases). With 0 bases removed from V and 2 bases from J, the gap between germline ends came to 13 bases. Germline CDR1 MNHEY, CDR2 SMNVEV (reference sequence). The CDR3 extends over 16 amino acids. CDR3 nucleotide sequence: TGTGCCAGCAGTTTATCGAGGAACAGGGAGAACTATGGCTACACCTTC. Its protein is CASSLSRNRENYGYTF.

The genes are TRBV12-3 or TRBV12-4 and TRBJ1-2; the D gene is possibly TRBD1 (5 bases). The length of the CDR3 is 13 residues. With 5 bases removed from V and 0 bases from J, the gap between germline ends came to 7 bases. The CDR3 DNA reads TGTGCCAGCAGTCGGGACTCTAACTATGGCTACACCTTC. Translating it yields CASSRDSNYGYTF.

V and J are TRBV6-1 and TRBJ1-1, with D uncertain. Per the germline V gene, CDR1 is MNHNS and CDR2 is SASEGT. The CDR3 loop spans 14 amino acids. Trimming took 2 bases from V and 10 from J, leaving 17 bases between them. CDR3 in amino acids: CASSEMGPPKGAFF. The CDR3 DNA reads as TGTGCCAGCAGTGAAATGGGCCCCCCAAAGGGAGCTTTCTTT.

This sequence joins TRBV19 and TRBJ1-6; possibly TRBD1 for D (6 bases). The CDR3 loop spans 15 amino acids. The ends were cut back, 10 bases at V and 0 bases at J, with 13 bases in the middle. Per germline, CDR1 LNHDA and CDR2 SQIVND (reference sequence). CDR3 amino acids: CATRTAFSYNSPLHF. In DNA form, the CDR3 reads TGTGCCACCCGGACAGCCTTCTCCTATAATTCACCCCTCCACTTT.

Worth noting for this clone: Other DNA sequences in the same sample also yield this CDR3. This chain connects TRBV6-5 to TRBJ1-2, with D tentatively TRBD1 (5 bases). The CDR3 is 14 residues long. The V end was cut by 0 bases, the J end by 3 bases, with 8 bases between. Per the germline V gene, CDR1 is MNHEY and CDR2 is SVGAGI. The CDR3 loop reads CASSYSTGDYGYTF. The CDR3 region has the DNA TGTGCCAGCAGTTACTCGACGGGGGACTATGGCTACACCTTC.

This clone has more than one count but fewer than ten. The chain is built from TRBV6-5 and TRBJ1-6; D gene unclear. Trimming pared 2 bases from V and 7 bases from J, leaving 15 bases between. The germline V gene has CDR1 MNHEY and CDR2 SVGAGI. The CDR3 has 16 amino acids. CDR3 residues: CASSYAKPVMNSPLHF. The CDR3 bases are TGTGCCAGCAGTTACGCTAAACCCGTTATGAATTCACCCCTCCACTTT.